This T cell receptor beta chain was sequenced during a study of CD8+ T cells in alopecia areata. It was with CD4, CD8alpha, NKG2D, NKG2ACE and other markers that pooled cutaneous lymph node cells were sorted. Notes on this clone: Mouse names are used for the genes. The read finishes 4 residues shy of the CDR3 end, and the germline J gene is used to complete it.

RNA was isolated and reverse transcribed to cDNA, the sequencing template. Sequencing used immunoSEQ multiplex PCR; TCRdb keeps in-frame clones, though not all of them. The profile covers about 270,000 clones, none occurring a single time. Germline V gene sequence: CDR1 LGHNA, CDR2 YNLKQL (reference sequence). With V trimmed by 0 bases and J by 3 bases, 4 bases remained unmatched. This CDR3 contains 16 residues. The clonotype comes from a C3H/HeJ mouse with alopecia areata. The strain's MHC type: H2-k. Source material: CD4+ T cells sorted from a lymph node. The J gene is TRBJ2-1, the V gene TRBV5; 8 bases are a match to TRBD2. The CDR3 protein is CASSQDGGVGYAEQFF. Partial CDR3 DNA: TGTGCCAGCAGCCAAGATGGGGGGGTGGGCTATGCT.